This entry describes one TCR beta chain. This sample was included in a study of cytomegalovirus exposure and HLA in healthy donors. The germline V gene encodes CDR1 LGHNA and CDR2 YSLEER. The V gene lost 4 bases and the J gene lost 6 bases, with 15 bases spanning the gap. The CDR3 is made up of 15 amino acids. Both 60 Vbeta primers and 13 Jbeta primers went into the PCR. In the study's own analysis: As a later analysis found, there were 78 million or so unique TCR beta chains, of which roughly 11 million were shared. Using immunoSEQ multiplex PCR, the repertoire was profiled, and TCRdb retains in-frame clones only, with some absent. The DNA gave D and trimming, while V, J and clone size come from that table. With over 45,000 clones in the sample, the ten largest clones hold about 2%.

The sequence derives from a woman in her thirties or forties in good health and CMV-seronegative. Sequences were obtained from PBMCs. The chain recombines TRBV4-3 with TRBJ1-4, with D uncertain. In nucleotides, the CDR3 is TGCGCCAGCAGCCGCGGCGGGAAAACGGATGAAAAACTGTTTTTT. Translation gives CASSRGGKTDEKLFF.